The subject of this entry is one T cell receptor beta chain. Its antigen is not identified. Genomic DNA acted as the template from which TCR beta VDJ combination and CDR3 sequence profiling were carried out. Each CDR3 protein is one row after TCRdb ran MiXCR on the reads. The table shows 150,000 to 200,000 distinct CDR3 sequences, with 64% occurring only once. The entry originates in a study of CD8+CD57+ T cells in acquired aplastic anemia. On the study more broadly: Sorted CD4+ and CD8+ cells yielded DNA averaging about 2.9 ug. Broader study findings: Patients and controls were not found to differ significantly in CD8+ Simpson's diversity. Comparison of patients with controls identified nearly 30 shared CD8+ CDR3 sequences.

Looked up from germline, CDR1 is SNHLY and CDR2 is FYNNEI. Trimming shortened V by 1 base and J by 0 bases, and 4 bases separated the two germline ends. The CDR3 contains 13 residues. The chain couples TRBV2 to TRBJ2-7, with D unresolved. The specimen was sorted CD4+, CD8+, or CD8+CD57+ T cells (not recorded which) from PBMCs. The clonotype originates from a human donor with severe aplastic anemia or a healthy control (not recorded which). CDR3 loop: CASSEGSSYEQYF. The CDR3 nucleotides are TGTGCCAGCAGTGAAGGTAGCTCCTACGAGCAGTACTTC.